The clone carrying this T cell receptor beta chain showed up just a few times. The V gene's germline CDR1 is DFQATT and CDR2 SNEGSKA (reference sequence). Trimming took 4 bases from V and 6 from J, leaving 15 bases between them. The CDR3 has 14 amino acids. This sample stems from a study of early T cells in non-severe SARS-CoV-2 infection. A single record per CDR3 protein comes from TCRdb applying MiXCR to the 5' RACE reads. The sample includes over 25,000 distinct CDR3 sequences, 5.4% of them seen just once. The rearrangement links TRBV20-1 to TRBJ1-4, with D tentatively TRBD1 (5 bases). This TCR came from an adult who was a healthcare worker with PCR-confirmed SARS-CoV-2 infection or an uninfected control (not recorded which). The specimen sequenced was whole blood. As DNA, the CDR3 is TGCAGTGCTACCCGGGGGGGTAGCGATGAAAAACTGTTTTTT. This encodes CSATRGGSDEKLFF.